This T cell receptor (beta chain) was sequenced in a study of T cell responses to AZD1222 COVID-19 vaccine. Findings and caveats of the study: Unmutated variant regions reportedly attract nearly half of all spike-specific TCRs. Spike-specific TCR breadth rose after two AZD1222 doses, and depth rose as well. AZD1222 recipients seropositive at baseline numbered only six or seven.

Details on this clone: Its specificity is not known.

Data came from immunoSEQ multiplex PCR; TCRdb stores just in-frame clones and leaves some out. The sample records about 31,000 clones, 85% to 90% being singletons. V lost 3 bases, J lost 10 bases, and 13 bases lay in between. This CDR3 region has 13 residues. CDR1 is KGHSH and CDR2 is LQKENI in the germline V gene. The material sequenced was peripheral blood, taken 28 days after the second AZD1222 dose. This clonotype was obtained from an adult who received the AZD1222 COVID-19 vaccine. V usage is TRBV18 and J usage is TRBJ2-1; D is perhaps TRBD1 (6 bases). The CDR3 DNA reads as TGTGCCAGCTCACCCCCCTCCGACAGGGAGCAGTTCTTC. Amino acid sequence: CASSPPSDREQFF.